One TCR beta chain is described in this entry. As yet, its antigen is unknown. One end of the junction is discordant with germline, which a read error may explain. Germline CDR1 SEHNR, CDR2 FQNEAQ (reference sequence). There are 15 residues in the CDR3. A multiplex PCR was run with 60 Vbeta primers and 13 Jbeta primers. TCRdb's copy holds only in-frame clones and misses some; the assay was immunoSEQ multiplex PCR. The repertoire has about 140,000 clones, roughly three quarters of them found once; the top ten carry about 3%. This sample is drawn from a study of cytomegalovirus exposure and HLA in healthy donors. Study-wide results and caveats: Some public TCRs appeared in many individuals, while most sequences were rare. It has been reported that TCR beta sequences accurately predicted the HLA-A and HLA-B alleles of most subjects.

The receptor was isolated from a female donor in good health and CMV-seronegative. Specimen: PBMCs. The gene calls are TRBV7-9 and TRBJ1-2, with a possible D match to TRBD1 (6 bases). CDR3 bases: TGTGCCAGCAGCTTTGAAAACAGGGATATCTATGGCTACCCCTTC. Amino acid sequence: CASSFENRDIYGYPF.